This T cell receptor beta chain is from a study of shared clonotypes between healthy human individuals. Overall study results and limits: It was the non-shared clonotypes that had lower generation probabilities than clonotypes shared by all four donors. Measured sharing among donors was expected to vary with sequencing depth.

Germline CDR1 is SQVTM and CDR2 is ANQGSEA. V dropped 7 bases and J dropped 1 base, with 7 bases sitting between them. The CDR3 has 11 residues. As to this clone: Its antigen is currently unknown.

Participating donors were healthy, HIV-negative adults free of recent acute infections or vaccinations. How the authors handled the data: ImmunoSEQ supplied junction-only sequences lacking quality scores, so filtering was different. Method: immunoSEQ multiplex PCR; TCRdb's copy keeps in-frame clones and lacks some. The V and J calls and clone size are taken from that table; D and trimming were inferred from the DNA. Among about 960,000 clones, less than 85% were seen once, and the ten largest hold 1.5%. Sequencing was carried out using memory CD4+ T cells sorted from blood. Subset reported: CD45RA-negative fraction. The receptor's source is a man aged 18 to 35 in good health. This sequence joins TRBV29-1 and TRBJ1-1; no definite D call. The CDR3: CSAHENTEAFF. CDR3 DNA: TGCAGCGCGCATGAGAACACTGAAGCTTTCTTT.